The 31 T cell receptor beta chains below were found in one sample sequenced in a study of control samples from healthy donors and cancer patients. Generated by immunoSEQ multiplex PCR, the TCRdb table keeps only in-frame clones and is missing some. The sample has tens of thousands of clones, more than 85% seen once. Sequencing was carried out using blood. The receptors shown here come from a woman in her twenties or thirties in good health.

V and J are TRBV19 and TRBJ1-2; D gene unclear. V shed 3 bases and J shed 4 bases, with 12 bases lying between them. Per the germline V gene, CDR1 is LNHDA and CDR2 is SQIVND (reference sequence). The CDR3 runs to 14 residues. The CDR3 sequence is CASSMTTRTYGYTF. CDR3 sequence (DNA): TGTGCCAGTAGTATGACTACTAGAACCTATGGCTACACCTTC.

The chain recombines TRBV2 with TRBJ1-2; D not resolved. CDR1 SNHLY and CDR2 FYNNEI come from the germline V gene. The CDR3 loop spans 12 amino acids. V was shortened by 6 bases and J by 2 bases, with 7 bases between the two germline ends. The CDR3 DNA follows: TGTGCCAGCAGATTATCAAACTATGGCTACACCTTC. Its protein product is CASRLSNYGYTF.

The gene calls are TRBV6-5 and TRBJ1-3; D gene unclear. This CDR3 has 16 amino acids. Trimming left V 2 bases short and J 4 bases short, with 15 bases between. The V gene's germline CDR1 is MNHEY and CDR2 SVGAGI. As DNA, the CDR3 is TGTGCCAGCAGTTACGCCGAGGCCGGGTCCGGAAACACCATATATTTT. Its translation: CASSYAEAGSGNTIYF.

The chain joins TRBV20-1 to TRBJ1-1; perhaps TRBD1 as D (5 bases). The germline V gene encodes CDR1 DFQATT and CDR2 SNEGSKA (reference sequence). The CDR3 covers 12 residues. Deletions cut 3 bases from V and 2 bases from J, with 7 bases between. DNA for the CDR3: TGCAGTGCTAGTAGGGGAAACACTGAAGCTTTCTTT. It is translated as CSASRGNTEAFF.

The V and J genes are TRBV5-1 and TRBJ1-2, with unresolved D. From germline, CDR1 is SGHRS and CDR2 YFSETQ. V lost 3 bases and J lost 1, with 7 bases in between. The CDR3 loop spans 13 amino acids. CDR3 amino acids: CASSSDGNYGYTF. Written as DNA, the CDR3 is TGCGCCAGCAGCTCGGACGGTAACTATGGCTACACCTTC.

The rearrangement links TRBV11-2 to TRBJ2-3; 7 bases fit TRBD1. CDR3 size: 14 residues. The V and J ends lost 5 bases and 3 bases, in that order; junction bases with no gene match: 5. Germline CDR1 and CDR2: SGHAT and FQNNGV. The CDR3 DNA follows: TGTGCCAGCAGCCTCGACAGGGTTACAGATACGCAGTATTTT. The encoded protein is CASSLDRVTDTQYF.

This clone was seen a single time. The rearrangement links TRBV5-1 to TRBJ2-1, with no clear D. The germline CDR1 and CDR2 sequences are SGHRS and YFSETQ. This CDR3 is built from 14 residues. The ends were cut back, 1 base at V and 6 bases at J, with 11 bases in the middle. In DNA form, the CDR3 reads TGCGCCAGCAGCTTGAATAGGCAGAGCAATGAGCAGTTCTTC. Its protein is CASSLNRQSNEQFF.

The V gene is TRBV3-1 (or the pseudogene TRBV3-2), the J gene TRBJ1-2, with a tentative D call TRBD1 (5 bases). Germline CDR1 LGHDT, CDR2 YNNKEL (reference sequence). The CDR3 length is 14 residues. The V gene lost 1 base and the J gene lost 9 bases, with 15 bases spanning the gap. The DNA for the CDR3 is TGTGCCAGCAGCCAAGTTTCAGGACAAAGCAGCTACACCTTC. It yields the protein CASSQVSGQSSYTF.

CDR3 nucleotide sequence: TGTGCCAGCAGCTTAGCGCGGGCAGAACCAATGATGAACACTGAAGCTTTCTTT. This sequence encodes CASSLARAEPMMNTEAFF. The chain is built from TRBV7-6 and TRBJ1-1; D call uncertain. Between the trimmed V and J ends, which lost 0 bases and 0 bases, there was a span of 17 bases. CDR1 and CDR2 (germline): SGHVS, FNYEAQ. CDR3 length: 18 residues. Together with reference TRBV7-6 and TRBJ1-1, the CDR3 gives the full variable domain: GAGVSQSPRYKVTKRGQDVALRCDPISGHVSLYWYRQALGQGPEFLTYFNYEAQQDKSGLPNDRFSAERPEGSISTLTIQRTEQRDSAMYRCASSLARAEPMMNTEAFFGQGTRLTVV.

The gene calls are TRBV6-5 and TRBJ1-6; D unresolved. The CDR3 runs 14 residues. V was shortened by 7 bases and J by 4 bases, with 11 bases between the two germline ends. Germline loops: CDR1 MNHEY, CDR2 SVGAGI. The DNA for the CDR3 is TGTGCCAGCACCCGAACAGTTTATAATTCACCCCTCCACTTT. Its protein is CASTRTVYNSPLHF.

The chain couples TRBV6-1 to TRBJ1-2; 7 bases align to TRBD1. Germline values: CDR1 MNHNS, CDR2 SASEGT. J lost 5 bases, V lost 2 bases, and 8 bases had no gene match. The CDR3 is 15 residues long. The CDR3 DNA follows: TGTGCCAGCAGTGAATTCGACAGGGCTACTTATGGCTACACCTTC. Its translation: CASSEFDRATYGYTF.

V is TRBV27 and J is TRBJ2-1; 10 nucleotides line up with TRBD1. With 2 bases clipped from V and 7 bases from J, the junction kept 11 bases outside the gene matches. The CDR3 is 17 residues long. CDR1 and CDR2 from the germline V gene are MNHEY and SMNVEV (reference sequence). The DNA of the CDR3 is TGTGCCAGCAGTTTACTAAGAAGTGACAGGGGGCTTAATGAGCAGTTCTTC. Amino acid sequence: CASSLLRSDRGLNEQFF.

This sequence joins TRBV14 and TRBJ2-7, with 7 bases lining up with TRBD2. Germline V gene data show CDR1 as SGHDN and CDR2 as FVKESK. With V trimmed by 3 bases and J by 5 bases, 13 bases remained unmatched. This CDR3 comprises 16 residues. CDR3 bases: TGTGCCAGCAGCCATGTACTTCCCTACGGGAGGAACGAGCAGTACTTC. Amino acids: CASSHVLPYGRNEQYF.

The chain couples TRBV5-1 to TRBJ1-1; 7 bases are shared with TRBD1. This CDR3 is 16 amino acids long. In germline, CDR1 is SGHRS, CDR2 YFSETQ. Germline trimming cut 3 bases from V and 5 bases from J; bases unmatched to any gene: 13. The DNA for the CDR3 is TGCGCCAGCAGCTCCCCAGGTAGACAGGGATGGACTGAAGCTTTCTTT. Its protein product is CASSSPGRQGWTEAFF.

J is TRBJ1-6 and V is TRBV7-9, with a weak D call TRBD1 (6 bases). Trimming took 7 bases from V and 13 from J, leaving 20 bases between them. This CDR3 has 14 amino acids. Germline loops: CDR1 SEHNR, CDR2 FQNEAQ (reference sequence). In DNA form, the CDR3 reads TGTGCCAGCACTTTCGGGGGCGATATGTCGCCCCTCCACTTT. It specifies CASTFGGDMSPLHF.

CDR3 sequence reads: CASSEGFGNPNTEAFF. CDR3 in DNA: TGTGCCAGCAGTGAAGGTTTCGGGAACCCGAACACTGAAGCTTTCTTT. The chain joins TRBV25-1 to TRBJ1-1; no definite D call. The V gene lost 2 bases and the J gene lost 1 base, with 14 bases spanning the gap. CDR1 MGHDK and CDR2 SYGVNS come from the germline V gene. The CDR3 has 16 residues. The complete variable domain, with remaining parts taken from reference TRBV25-1 and TRBJ1-1, reads EADIYQTPRYLVIGTGKKITLECSQTMGHDKMYWYQQDPGMELHLIHYSYGVNSTEKGDLSSESTVSRIRTEHFPLTLESARPSHTSQYLCASSEGFGNPNTEAFFGQGTRLTVV.

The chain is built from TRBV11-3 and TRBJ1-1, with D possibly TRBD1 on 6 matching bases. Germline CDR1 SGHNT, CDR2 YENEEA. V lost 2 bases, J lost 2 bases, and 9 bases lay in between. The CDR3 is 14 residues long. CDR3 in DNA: TGTGCCAGCAGCTTACACAGGGCCAACACTGAAGCTTTCTTT. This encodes CASSLHRANTEAFF. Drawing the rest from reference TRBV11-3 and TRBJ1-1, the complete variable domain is EAGVVQSPRYKIIEKKQPVAFWCNPISGHNTLYWYLQNLGQGPELLIRYENEEAVDDSQLPKDRFSAERLKGVDSTLKIQPAELGDSAVYLCASSLHRANTEAFFGQGTRLTVV.

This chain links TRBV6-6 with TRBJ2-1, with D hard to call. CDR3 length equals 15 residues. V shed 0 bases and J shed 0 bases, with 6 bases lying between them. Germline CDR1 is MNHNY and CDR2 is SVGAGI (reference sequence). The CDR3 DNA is TGTGCCAGCAGTTACTCAGGTATCTCCTACAATGAGCAGTTCTTC. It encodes CASSYSGISYNEQFF.

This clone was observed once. CDR3 in amino acids: CASSSRDVWAFF. The CDR3 DNA sequence: TGTGCCAGCAGCTCCCGGGACGTTTGGGCTTTCTTT. The chain employs TRBV5-5 and TRBJ1-1, with D maybe TRBD1 (5 bases). Germline V lookup: CDR1 SGHKS, CDR2 YYEKEE (reference sequence). CDR3 length equals 12 residues. The germline V and J ends were trimmed by 3 bases and 11 bases, with 14 bases remaining between them.

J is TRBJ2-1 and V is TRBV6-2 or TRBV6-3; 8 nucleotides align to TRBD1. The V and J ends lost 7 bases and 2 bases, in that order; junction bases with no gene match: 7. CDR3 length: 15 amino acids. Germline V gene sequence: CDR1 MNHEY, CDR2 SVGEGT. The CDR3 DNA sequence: TGTGCCAGCAACCCCGGGACAGGACCCTACAATGAGCAGTTCTTC. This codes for CASNPGTGPYNEQFF.

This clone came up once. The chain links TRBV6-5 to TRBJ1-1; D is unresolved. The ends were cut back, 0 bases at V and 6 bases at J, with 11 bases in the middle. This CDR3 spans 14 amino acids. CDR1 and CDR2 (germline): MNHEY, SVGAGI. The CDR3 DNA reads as TGTGCCAGCAGTTACTCCCGAGGACGGCCTGAAGCTTTCTTT. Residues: CASSYSRGRPEAFF.

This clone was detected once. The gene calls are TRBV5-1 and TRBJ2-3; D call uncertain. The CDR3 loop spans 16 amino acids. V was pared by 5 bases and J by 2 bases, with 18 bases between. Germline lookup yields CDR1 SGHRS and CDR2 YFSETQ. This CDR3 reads CASRSGGSQVTDTQYF. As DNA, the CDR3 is TGCGCCAGCAGGTCCGGTGGATCCCAAGTCACAGATACGCAGTATTTT.

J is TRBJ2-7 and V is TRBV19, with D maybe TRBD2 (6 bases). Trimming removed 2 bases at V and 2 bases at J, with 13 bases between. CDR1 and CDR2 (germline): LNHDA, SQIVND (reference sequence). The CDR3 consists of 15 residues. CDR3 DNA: TGTGCCAGTAGTATAAAAGGGACTTCCACCTACGAGCAGTACTTC. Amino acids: CASSIKGTSTYEQYF.

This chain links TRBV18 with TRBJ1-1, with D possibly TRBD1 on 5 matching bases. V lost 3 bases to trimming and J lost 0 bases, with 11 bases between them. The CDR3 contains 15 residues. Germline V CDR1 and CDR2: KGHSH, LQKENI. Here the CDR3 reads CASSPRGAVNTEAFF. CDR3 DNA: TGTGCCAGCTCACCGCGAGGGGCCGTGAACACTGAAGCTTTCTTT.

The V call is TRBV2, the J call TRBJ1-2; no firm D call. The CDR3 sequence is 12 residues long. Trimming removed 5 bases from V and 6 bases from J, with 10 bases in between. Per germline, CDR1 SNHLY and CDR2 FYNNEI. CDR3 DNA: TGTGCCAGCAGTCCCAGGAGTAATGGCTACACCTTC. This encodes CASSPRSNGYTF.

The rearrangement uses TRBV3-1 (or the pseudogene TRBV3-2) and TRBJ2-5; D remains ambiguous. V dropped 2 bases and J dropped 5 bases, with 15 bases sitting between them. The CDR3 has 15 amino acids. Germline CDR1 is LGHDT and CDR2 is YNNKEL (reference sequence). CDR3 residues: CASSQRLPGEETQYF. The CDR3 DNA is TGTGCCAGCAGCCAAAGGTTGCCAGGCGAGGAGACCCAGTACTTC.

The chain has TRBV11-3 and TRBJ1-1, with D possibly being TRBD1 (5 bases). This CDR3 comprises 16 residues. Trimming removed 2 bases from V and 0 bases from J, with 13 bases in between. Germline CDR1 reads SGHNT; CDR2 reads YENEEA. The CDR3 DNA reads TGTGCCAGCAGCTTAAACAGGACAAAATTGAACACTGAAGCTTTCTTT. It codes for CASSLNRTKLNTEAFF.

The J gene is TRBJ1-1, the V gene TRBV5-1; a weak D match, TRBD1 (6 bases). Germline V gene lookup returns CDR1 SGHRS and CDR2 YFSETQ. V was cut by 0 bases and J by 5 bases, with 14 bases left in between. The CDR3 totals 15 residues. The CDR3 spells CASSLAGGRETEAFF. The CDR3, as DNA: TGCGCCAGCAGCTTGGCCGGGGGGCGGGAGACTGAAGCTTTCTTT.

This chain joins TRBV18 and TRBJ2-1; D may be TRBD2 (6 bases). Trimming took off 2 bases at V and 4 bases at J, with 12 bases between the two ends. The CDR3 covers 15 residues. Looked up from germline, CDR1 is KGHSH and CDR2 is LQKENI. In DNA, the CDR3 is TGTGCCAGCTCACCAAGCGGGTACCCGTACAATGAGCAGTTCTTC. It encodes CASSPSGYPYNEQFF.

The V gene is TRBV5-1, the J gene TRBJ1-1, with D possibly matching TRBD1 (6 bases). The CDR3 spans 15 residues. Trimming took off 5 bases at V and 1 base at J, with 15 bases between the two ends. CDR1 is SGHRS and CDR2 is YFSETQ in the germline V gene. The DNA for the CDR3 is TGCGCCAGCAGAGCCTCGGGGACACCGAACACTGAAGCTTTCTTT. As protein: CASRASGTPNTEAFF. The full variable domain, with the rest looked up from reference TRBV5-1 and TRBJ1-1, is KAGVTQTPRYLIKTRGQQVTLSCSPISGHRSVSWYQQTPGQGLQFLFEYFSETQRNKGNFPGRFSGRQFSNSRSEMNVSTLELGDSALYLCASRASGTPNTEAFFGQGTRLTVV.

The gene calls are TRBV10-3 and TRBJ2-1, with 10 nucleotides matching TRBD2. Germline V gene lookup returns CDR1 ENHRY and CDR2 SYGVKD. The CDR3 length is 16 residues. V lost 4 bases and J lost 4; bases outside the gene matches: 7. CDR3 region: CAISGNLAGAYNEQFF. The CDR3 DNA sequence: TGTGCCATCAGTGGCAATCTAGCGGGAGCTTACAATGAGCAGTTCTTC.